Below are 10 T cell receptor beta chains sequenced from a single sample in a study of graft-versus-host responses after intestinal transplantation. What these receptors recognize is not known. Some clones are missing from TCRdb's copy, which holds only in-frame ones; the method was immunoSEQ multiplex PCR. Of just over 70,000 clones in the sample, about 80% were seen once. The sequences come from unstimulated CD4+ T cells sorted from spleen or lymph node cells, collected before transplant. Receptor source: a human donor who was the organ donor for an intestinal transplant.

J is TRBJ1-1 and V is TRBV27; perhaps TRBD1 as D (5 bases). The CDR3 totals 15 residues. The V end was cut by 6 bases, the J end by 4 bases, with 18 bases between. The germline V gene has CDR1 MNHEY and CDR2 SMNVEV (reference sequence). CDR3 coding DNA: TGTGCCAGCAGCCCACCCCAGGGAGGGAGCACTGAAGCTTTCTTT. It codes for CASSPPQGGSTEAFF.

A few counts support this clone. The rearrangement uses TRBV5-4 and TRBJ2-3, with 7 bases aligning to TRBD2. The CDR3 consists of 13 residues. V lost 5 bases and J lost 5; bases outside the gene matches: 5. The germline CDR1 and CDR2 sequences are SGHNT and YYREEE (reference sequence). For the CDR3, the DNA is TGTGCCAGCAGGGGAGGGAGGCAAGATACGCAGTATTTT. Its translation: CASRGGRQDTQYF.

V and J are TRBV14 and TRBJ1-2; D is unclear. The V end lost 2 bases, the J end lost 8 bases, and 12 bases lay between the germline ends. Germline V gives CDR1 SGHDN, CDR2 FVKESK. The CDR3 is 13 amino acids. The CDR3 loop is CASSQLFSSGYTF. Written as DNA, the CDR3 is TGTGCCAGCAGCCAACTGTTCAGTTCCGGCTACACCTTC.

The chain joins TRBV2 to TRBJ2-7; the match to TRBD1 covers 7 bases. The trim removed 6 bases at V and 4 bases at J, leaving 18 bases unmatched. Germline V lookup: CDR1 SNHLY, CDR2 FYNNEI. The CDR3 extends over 17 amino acids. In DNA form, the CDR3 reads TGTGCCAGCAGCCCCTTTGAGAGGGACAGTGGAGGATACGAGCAGTACGTC. It encodes CASSPFERDSGGYEQYV.

As DNA, the CDR3 is TGTGCCAGCTCAGGGGCGGCTTGGAGCACCGGGGAGCTGTTTTTT. This translates into CASSGAAWSTGELFF. The chain links TRBV19 to TRBJ2-2; D perhaps matches TRBD1 (6 bases). CDR3 length: 15 amino acids. Trimming removed 9 bases from V and 4 bases from J, with 18 bases in between. Germline lookup yields CDR1 LNHDA and CDR2 SQIVND (reference sequence).

This clone appeared once. The V gene is TRBV28, the J gene TRBJ1-2; TRBD1 aligns across 10 bases. There are 17 residues in the CDR3. Trimming took 6 bases from V and 4 from J; bases not matched to a gene: 14. The germline V gene encodes CDR1 MDHEN and CDR2 SYDVKM. CDR3 amino acids: CASRSPPGQGTIYGYTF. CDR3 nucleotides: TGTGCCAGCAGATCCCCGCCGGGACAGGGGACGATCTATGGCTACACCTTC.

This chain connects TRBV7-2 to TRBJ2-5; unclear D gene. From germline, CDR1 is SGHTA and CDR2 FQGNSA. Between the trimmed V and J ends, which lost 5 bases and 3 bases, there was a span of 10 bases. CDR3 length: 13 residues. This CDR3 reads CASSRGWEETQYF. The CDR3 bases are TGTGCCAGCAGCCGAGGATGGGAAGAGACCCAGTACTTC.

CDR3 nucleotide sequence: TGTGCCAGCAGCCAGGAGACAGGAGATCAGCCCCAGCATTTT. The encoded protein is CASSQETGDQPQHF. The chain has TRBV4-2 and TRBJ1-5; a possible D gene is TRBD1 (6 bases). The CDR3 totals 14 residues. The germline CDR1 and CDR2 sequences are LGHNA and YNFKEQ. Trimming removed 3 bases from V and 5 bases from J, with 11 bases in between.

This clone showed up just a few times. The rearrangement uses TRBV6-5 and TRBJ1-2; 7 positions match TRBD1. After removal of 7 bases from V and 3 bases from J, the junction contained 5 bases not matched to a gene. The CDR3 extends over 13 amino acids. The germline V gene encodes CDR1 MNHEY and CDR2 SVGAGI. DNA of the CDR3: TGTGCCAGCAAGAGCGGACAGGACTATGGCTACACCTTC. Translating gives CASKSGQDYGYTF.

This clone was found once. The genes are TRBV7-9 and TRBJ2-3; possibly TRBD1 for D (7 bases). CDR1 and CDR2 (germline): SEHNR, FQNEAQ (reference sequence). This CDR3 has 16 residues. V shed 5 bases and J shed 3 bases, with 18 bases lying between them. Here the CDR3 reads CASSTGRGDRTDTQYF. The DNA of the CDR3 is TGTGCCAGCAGCACAGGCAGGGGGGATAGGACAGATACGCAGTATTTT.